The clone carrying this TCR beta chain was seen ten or more times. Antigen: not known. The CDR3 runs to 16 residues. V shed 0 bases, J shed 3 bases, and the junction held 5 bases outside the gene matches. Germline assignment: CDR1 SGHNT and CDR2 YENEEA. Treatment was busulfan-fludarabine conditioning, a marrow graft, and cyclophosphamide on days +3 and +4. This sample is drawn from a study of T cells after posttransplantation cyclophosphamide. Broader study findings: Later blood repertoires were often dominated by clones from the donor CD8+ memory compartment. TRB overlap between skin or GI tissue T cells and blood was limited.

The table came from immunoSEQ multiplex PCR; TCRdb's copy has only in-frame clones and leaves some out. This sample has just under 7,500 clones and no singletons, with 45% to 65% in the ten largest. The chain joins TRBV11-3 to TRBJ2-7, with 10 positions matching TRBD1. The TCR originated in a male patient between 45 and 59 years old who received an allogeneic stem cell transplant from an unrelated donor, was CMV-positive, and had acute GVHD only. Some T cells may possibly be graft donor cells. This material consisted of PBMCs, taken after allogeneic stem cell transplant with posttransplant cyclophosphamide. The CDR3 nucleotides read TGTGCCAGCAGCTTAGAACGGACAGGGGGTGACTACGAGCAGTACTTC. This codes for CASSLERTGGDYEQYF.